The rows below give T cell receptor beta chains drawn from one sample of a study of CD4 T cell repertoires in COVID-19. Sequenced by immunoSEQ multiplex PCR; TCRdb stores in-frame clones only, minus some. The data contain some 80,000 clones, 83% of them singletons. The sample in question was CD4+ T cells from peripheral blood, obtained after recovery from COVID-19. Every receptor here comes from a human donor who had COVID-19. Each CDR3 is given with its conserved first and last residue. Fields, in order: V gene, clone size, D gene, J gene, CDR3 protein, CDR3 DNA. D genes are given only for firm matches. Clone size is stated in some rows and not others, as once, few, many or a class when expanded.

TRBV6-5	-	TRBD2	TRBJ2-1	CASSGTSGGDEQFF	TGTGCCAGCAGCGGGACTAGCGGGGGAGATGAGCAGTTCTTC
TRBV19	-	-	TRBJ2-2	CASSIQPNGELFF	TGTGCCAGTAGTATCCAGCCCAACGGGGAGCTGTTTTTT
TRBV7-9	-	-	TRBJ2-2	CASSKDRAANTGELFF	TGTGCCAGCAGCAAAGATCGGGCTGCGAACACCGGGGAGCTGTTTTTT
TRBV21-1	-	-	TRBJ2-3	CASSKASTIKILGVTGYTDTQYF	TGTGCCAGCAGCAAAGCTTCTACAATTAAAATCCTAGGGGTAACAGGGTACACAGATACGCAGTATTTT
TRBV5-1	few	TRBD1	TRBJ1-6	CASSLVQGAESPLHF	TGCGCCAGCAGCTTGGTACAGGGGGCCGAATCACCCCTCCACTTT
TRBV4-1	few	-	TRBJ1-5	CASSQDVLNQPQHF	TGCGCCAGCAGCCAAGATGTGCTAAATCAGCCCCAGCATTTT
TRBV6-5	once	-	TRBJ2-1	CASTPGSGGGNEQFF	TGTGCCAGCACCCCCGGGAGCGGAGGGGGCAATGAGCAGTTCTTC
TRBV27	-	-	TRBJ1-4	CASSFLGADEKLFF	TGTGCCAGCAGTTTTCTGGGGGCGGATGAAAAACTGTTTTTT
TRBV18	-	-	TRBJ2-2	CASSPGTGGNTGELFF	TGTGCCAGCTCACCTGGGACTGGCGGGAACACCGGGGAGCTGTTTTTT
TRBV27	-	TRBD1	TRBJ1-1	CASKEDRGNTEAFF	TGTGCCAGCAAGGAGGACAGGGGGAACACTGAAGCTTTCTTT
TRBV4-2	-	TRBD1	TRBJ1-3	CASSQGQGNTIYF	TGTGCCAGCAGCCAGGGACAGGGAAACACCATATATTTT
TRBV2	-	TRBD1	TRBJ1-2	CASRGGDRDHYGYTF	TGTGCCAGCAGGGGAGGGGACAGGGACCACTATGGCTACACCTTC
TRBV7-3	-	-	TRBJ2-7	CASSLGSGPSYEQYF	TGTGCCAGCAGCTTAGGATCCGGACCCTCCTACGAGCAGTACTTC
TRBV10-3	-	-	TRBJ2-4	CAITSGDGDIQYF	TGTGCCATCACTTCAGGGGATGGGGACATTCAGTACTTC
TRBV27	-	-	TRBJ2-6	CASSLSVGLTGANVLTF	TGTGCCAGCAGTTTATCGGTCGGGCTTACTGGGGCCAACGTCCTGACTTTC
TRBV7-8	-	TRBD1	TRBJ1-6	CASSTGGWTGLGGNSPLHF	TGTGCCAGCAGCACCGGGGGTTGGACAGGCCTGGGGGGAAATTCACCCCTCCACTTT
TRBV2	-	-	TRBJ1-1	CASRAAGKGGTEAFF	TGTGCCAGCAGGGCGGCCGGTAAGGGTGGAACTGAAGCTTTCTTT
TRBV7-3	-	-	TRBJ1-1	CASRLNGGTEAFF	TGTGCCAGCAGGCTAAACGGGGGGACTGAAGCTTTCTTT
TRBV23-1	-	TRBD1	TRBJ1-5	CASSPPGTGGVIQPQHF	TGCGCCAGCAGTCCGCCCGGGACAGGTGGAGTTATTCAGCCCCAGCATTTT
TRBV4-1	-	-	TRBJ2-3	CASSQGGLSTDTQYF	TGCGCCAGCAGCCAGGGGGGCCTTAGCACAGATACGCAGTATTTT
TRBV3-1/TRBV3-2	-	-	TRBJ1-3	CASSQDMGAGNTIYF	TGTGCCAGCAGCCAAGATATGGGGGCTGGAAACACCATATATTTT
TRBV10-2	-	-	TRBJ2-3	CASSGGSLTDTQYF	TGCGCCAGCAGTGGCGGAAGCCTCACAGATACGCAGTATTTT
TRBV14	-	-	TRBJ2-7	CASSQLRVNEQYF	TGTGCCAGCAGCCAACTCAGGGTAAACGAGCAGTACTTC
TRBV3-1/TRBV3-2	-	-	TRBJ2-6	CASSQVGTGANVLTF	TGTGCCAGCAGCCAGGTCGGGACTGGGGCCAACGTCCTGACTTTC
TRBV2	-	-	TRBJ1-4	CASSEPRGKLFF	TGTGCCAGCAGTGAACCCCGAGGGAAACTGTTTTTT
TRBV9	-	TRBD2	TRBJ2-5	CASSPHLSGGRREETQYF	TGTGCCAGCAGCCCCCACTTGAGCGGGGGACGTCGGGAAGAGACCCAGTACTTC
TRBV12-3/TRBV12-4	-	-	TRBJ2-1	CASSFKGKGEQFF	TGTGCCAGCAGTTTCAAGGGTAAGGGTGAGCAGTTCTTC
TRBV20-1	-	-	TRBJ2-7	CSASGQTYEQYF	TGCAGTGCTAGTGGTCAGACCTACGAGCAGTACTTC
TRBV7-9	-	-	TRBJ2-3	CASSLAGPDTQYF	TGTGCCAGCAGCTTAGCAGGCCCAGATACGCAGTATTTT
TRBV5-5	-	TRBD2	TRBJ2-7	CASSKGLAGGASSYEQYF	TGTGCCAGCAGCAAGGGACTAGCGGGAGGAGCGAGCTCCTACGAGCAGTACTTC
TRBV7-2	once	TRBD2	TRBJ2-5	CASSLGLAEETQYF	TGTGCCAGCAGCTTAGGCCTAGCGGAAGAGACCCAGTACTTC
TRBV5-4	few	-	TRBJ1-2	CASSLDGVSYTF	TGTGCCAGCAGCTTGGATGGGGTTAGCTACACCTTC
TRBV10-2	-	-	TRBJ2-1	CASSESLLSSYNEQFF	TGCGCCAGCAGTGAGTCCCTACTCAGCTCCTACAATGAGCAGTTCTTC
TRBV28	once	-	TRBJ1-4	CASTTSTNEKLFF	TGTGCCAGCACCACATCAACTAATGAAAAACTGTTTTTT
TRBV25-1	-	-	TRBJ1-2	CASSDTMGYGYTF	TGTGCCAGCAGTGATACGATGGGCTATGGCTACACCTTC
TRBV11-2	-	TRBD1	TRBJ2-7	CASSLETTGVAF	TGTGCCAGCAGCTTAGAAACGACAGGGGTAGCCTTC
TRBV5-1	-	TRBD2	TRBJ2-2	CASSLVVLAGTGELFF	TGCGCCAGCAGCTTGGTTGTCCTAGCGGGCACCGGGGAGCTGTTTTTT